This T cell receptor beta chain was recorded in a study of shared clonotypes between healthy human individuals. The CDR3 extends over 14 amino acids. Between the trimmed V and J ends, which lost 5 bases and 2 bases, there was a span of 12 bases. Germline values: CDR1 SGHAT, CDR2 FQNNGV. The CD4+ fraction was divided into a CD45RA+ naive subset and a CD45RA-negative memory subset. The repertoire was sequenced with immunoSEQ multiplex PCR; TCRdb's copy has only in-frame clones and lacks some. This repertoire shows about 1 million clones, more than 75% found once; its top ten account for 0.4% to 0.55%. The chain employs TRBV11-2 and TRBJ2-5; maybe TRBD1 (5 bases). The source is a man younger than 35 in good health. Some clones in this sample may be carry-over from other donors' samples. Material for sequencing was memory CD4+ T cells from PBMCs. Documented subset: CD45RA-negative fraction. The CDR3 loop reads CASSLGAVQETQYF. CDR3 DNA: TGTGCCAGCAGCCTAGGGGCAGTTCAAGAGACCCAGTACTTC. The variable domain in full, completed from reference TRBV11-2 and TRBJ2-5, reads EAGVAQSPRYKIIEKRQSVAFWCNPISGHATLYWYQQILGQGPKLLIQFQNNGVVDDSQLPKDRFSAERLKGVDSTLKIQPAKLEDSAVYLCASSLGAVQETQYFGPGTRLLVL.